What follows describes a single T cell receptor beta chain. The sample comes from a study of early T cells in non-severe SARS-CoV-2 infection. The CDR3 sequence is 15 residues long. Trimming stripped 5 bases from V and 2 bases from J, with 14 bases between. Germline CDR1 MNHEY, CDR2 SVGEGT. TCRdb used MiXCR to reprocess the 5' RACE reads, holding one entry per CDR3 protein. Of some 64,000 distinct CDR3 sequences in the sample, less than 20% were seen once. The chain uses TRBV6-2 or TRBV6-3 and TRBJ2-3, with D possibly TRBD2 on 6 matching bases. The sequence was obtained from an adult who was a healthcare worker with PCR-confirmed SARS-CoV-2 infection or an uninfected control (not recorded which). The source was whole blood, collected at baseline. The CDR3 DNA follows: TGTGCCAGCAGTGGGGGGACTTCCAACACAGATACGCAGTATTTT. This translates into CASSGGTSNTDTQYF.